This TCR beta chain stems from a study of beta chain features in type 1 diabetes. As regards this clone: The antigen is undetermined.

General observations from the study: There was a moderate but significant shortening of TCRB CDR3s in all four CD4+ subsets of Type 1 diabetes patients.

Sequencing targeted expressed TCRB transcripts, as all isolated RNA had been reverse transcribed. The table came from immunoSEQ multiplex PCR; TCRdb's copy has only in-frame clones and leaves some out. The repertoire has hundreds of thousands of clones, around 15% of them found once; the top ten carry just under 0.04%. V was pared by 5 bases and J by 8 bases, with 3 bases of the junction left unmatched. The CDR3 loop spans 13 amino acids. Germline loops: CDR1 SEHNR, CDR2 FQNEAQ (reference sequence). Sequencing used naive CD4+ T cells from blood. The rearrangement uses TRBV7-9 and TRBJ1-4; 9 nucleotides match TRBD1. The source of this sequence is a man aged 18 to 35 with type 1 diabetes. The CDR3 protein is CASSPGQGEKLFF. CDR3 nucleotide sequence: TGTGCCAGCAGCCCCGGACAGGGGGAAAAACTGTTTTTT.